The 30 T cell receptor beta chains below all came from one sample that was sequenced in a study of cytomegalovirus exposure and HLA in healthy donors. The primer mix had 60 Vbeta and 13 Jbeta primers. TCRdb's copy holds only in-frame clones and misses some; the assay was immunoSEQ multiplex PCR. Here the sample spans 250,000 to 300,000 clones, 80% to 95% being singletons. Source material: PBMCs. The receptors derive from a girl aged 2 to 9 in good health and CMV-seronegative.

The chain has TRBV30 and TRBJ2-7; weak D call: TRBD2 (5 bases). V lost 1 base, J lost 0 bases, and 10 bases lay in between. This CDR3 region has 14 residues. Per germline, CDR1 GTSNPN and CDR2 SVGIG (reference sequence). The chain's CDR3 is CAWSAGGGSYEQYF. CDR3 bases: TGTGCCTGGAGTGCGGGCGGAGGCTCCTACGAGCAGTACTTC.

The chain uses TRBV5-1 and TRBJ2-7; perhaps TRBD1 as D (5 bases). V was shortened by 4 bases and J by 6 bases, with 17 bases between the two germline ends. The CDR3 is 14 amino acids. Germline values: CDR1 SGHRS, CDR2 YFSETQ. CDR3 in amino acids: CASSPGRVGAEQYF. The CDR3 nucleotides are TGCGCCAGCAGCCCGGGTCGGGTAGGGGCCGAGCAGTACTTC.

This clone was counted once. The rearrangement links TRBV7-2 to TRBJ2-3; the match to TRBD2 covers 9 bases. The CDR3 extends over 16 amino acids. With 4 bases clipped from V and 4 bases from J, the junction kept 9 bases outside the gene matches. Germline CDR1 is SGHTA and CDR2 is FQGNSA. The CDR3 sequence: CASSWPGTSPADTQYF. CDR3 bases: TGTGCCAGCAGCTGGCCCGGGACTAGCCCTGCAGATACGCAGTATTTT.

The chain is built from TRBV4-2 and TRBJ2-6; D is perhaps TRBD1 (6 bases). Trimming pared 4 bases from V and 2 bases from J, leaving 12 bases between. The CDR3 sequence is 16 residues long. Germline lookup yields CDR1 LGHNA and CDR2 YNFKEQ. CDR3 protein: CASSLLRGTGANVLTF. CDR3 nucleotide sequence: TGTGCCAGCAGCCTTCTTAGGGGGACTGGGGCCAACGTCCTGACTTTC.

This chain joins TRBV11-2 and TRBJ2-1; a weak D match, TRBD2 (5 bases). The CDR3 loop spans 15 amino acids. V was clipped by 3 bases and J by 4 bases, with 13 bases between them. The germline V gene encodes CDR1 SGHAT and CDR2 FQNNGV. CDR3 in DNA: TGTGCCAGCAGCTTTTCGGGGATAGGGTACAATGAGCAGTTCTTC. Translating gives CASSFSGIGYNEQFF.

This clone was detected once. The V call is TRBV4-2, the J call TRBJ2-7; D is perhaps TRBD2 (6 bases). Trimming removed 0 bases at V and 2 bases at J, with 11 bases between. This CDR3 has 15 amino acids. Germline CDR1 and CDR2: LGHNA and YNFKEQ. CDR3 sequence (DNA): TGTGCCAGCAGCCAAGAGGGACTTCGCCCCTACGAGCAGTACTTC. Translation gives CASSQEGLRPYEQYF.

V and J are TRBV11-2 and TRBJ2-1; D call uncertain. Germline CDR1 SGHAT, CDR2 FQNNGV. The CDR3 runs 16 residues. Trimming took 0 bases from V and 10 from J, leaving 19 bases between them. The chain's CDR3 is CASSLEVFSPSREQFF. CDR3 in DNA: TGTGCCAGCAGCTTAGAGGTCTTCTCCCCGTCTAGAGAGCAGTTCTTC.

In its sample, this clone was seen once. V usage is TRBV20-1 and J usage is TRBJ2-1, with D possibly being TRBD2 (5 bases). CDR1 is DFQATT and CDR2 is SNEGSKA in the germline V gene (reference sequence). The CDR3 length is 11 residues. V gave up 3 bases and J gave up 9 bases, with 9 bases separating them. This chain's CDR3 is CSASPGSEQFF. CDR3 sequence (DNA): TGCAGTGCTAGTCCGGGGTCTGAGCAGTTCTTC.

V is TRBV27 and J is TRBJ2-7, with D hard to call. CDR3 length equals 13 residues. Trimming cost V 2 bases and J 2 bases, with 7 bases left between them. CDR1 and CDR2 (germline): MNHEY, SMNVEV (reference sequence). The DNA for the CDR3 is TGTGCCAGCAGTTTAAAGAGTACCTACGAGCAGTACTTC. Its translation: CASSLKSTYEQYF.

The V call is TRBV9, the J call TRBJ2-7; TRBD2 agrees at 7 bases. After removal of 4 bases from V and 6 bases from J, the junction contained 10 bases not matched to a gene. Germline CDR1 and CDR2: SGDLS and YYNGEE. The CDR3 has 14 amino acids. The CDR3 region has the DNA TGTGCCAGCAGCCTGCGAGCTGGGGAGGGCGAGCAGTACTTC. This encodes CASSLRAGEGEQYF.

V is TRBV25-1 and J is TRBJ2-4; 7 bases match TRBD2. This CDR3 contains 16 residues. Germline trimming cut 4 bases from V and 0 bases from J; bases unmatched to any gene: 6. Germline CDR1 MGHDK, CDR2 SYGVNS. The CDR3 reads CASSALGEGAKNIQYF. CDR3 bases: TGTGCCAGCAGTGCTCTGGGGGAGGGAGCCAAAAACATTCAGTACTTC.

The chain employs TRBV12-5 and TRBJ1-5; D gene uncertain. Germline V lookup: CDR1 LGHNT, CDR2 FRNRAP. Trimming cost V 7 bases and J 6 bases, with 13 bases left between them. The CDR3 consists of 13 residues. The CDR3 DNA reads TGTGCTAGTGCCTTCCAAACCGGTCAGCCCCAGCATTTT. This gives the protein CASAFQTGQPQHF.

The chain combines TRBV10-3 with TRBJ1-1, with D perhaps matching TRBD1 (5 bases). Germline CDR1 and CDR2: ENHRY and SYGVKD. The CDR3 contains 14 residues. V lost 4 bases and J lost 11, with 20 bases in between. CDR3 region: CAISADLGGTGAFF. Written as DNA, the CDR3 is TGTGCCATCAGTGCCGACCTTGGTGGGACTGGGGCTTTCTTT.

The V call is TRBV14, the J call TRBJ2-5; a possible D gene is TRBD2 (5 bases). V shed 0 bases and J shed 5 bases, with 19 bases lying between them. Germline CDR1 SGHDN, CDR2 FVKESK. There are 17 residues in the CDR3. DNA of the CDR3: TGTGCCAGCAGCCAAGATCGCCCCGGACTCCGGCGGGAGACCCAGTACTTC. Encoded protein: CASSQDRPGLRRETQYF.

The rearrangement uses TRBV4-1 and TRBJ2-5; 12 nucleotides match TRBD2. J lost 5 bases, V lost 1 base, and 8 bases had no gene match. This CDR3 has 17 residues. CDR1 and CDR2 (germline): MGHRA, YSYEKL. The CDR3 nucleotides are TGCGCCAGCAGCCAAGCGACTAGCGGGAGTAATTGGGAGACCCAGTACTTC. Its translation is CASSQATSGSNWETQYF.

The J gene is TRBJ1-1, the V gene TRBV7-2, with D uncertain. V lost 2 bases and J lost 0, with 7 bases in between. Germline lookup yields CDR1 SGHTA and CDR2 FQGNSA. The CDR3 is made up of 14 amino acids. The CDR3 bases are TGTGCCAGCAGCTTAAACGCAGTGAACACTGAAGCTTTCTTT. Translation gives CASSLNAVNTEAFF.

The V and J genes are TRBV2 and TRBJ1-3, with 9 bases matching TRBD1. The CDR3 is 15 residues long. The germline CDR1 and CDR2 sequences are SNHLY and FYNNEI. V lost 6 bases, J lost 0 bases, and 3 bases stayed unmatched. Here the CDR3 reads CASRDRGYSGNTIYF. As DNA, the CDR3 is TGTGCCAGCAGGGACAGGGGATACTCTGGAAACACCATATATTTT.

The chain links TRBV29-1 to TRBJ1-1, with 7 bases that match TRBD1. J was trimmed by 4 bases and V by 1 base; bases with no gene match: 9. Germline assignment: CDR1 SQVTM and CDR2 ANQGSEA. The CDR3 runs 15 residues. The CDR3 region is CSVEGSGGMGTEAFF. For the CDR3, the DNA is TGCAGCGTTGAAGGGTCAGGGGGGATGGGCACTGAAGCTTTCTTT. The variable domain in full, with the rest retrieved from reference TRBV29-1 and TRBJ1-1, is SAVISQKPSRDICQRGTSLTIQCQVDSQVTMMFWYRQQPGQSLTLIATANQGSEATYESGFVIDKFPISRPNLTFSTLTVSNMSPEDSSIYLCSVEGSGGMGTEAFFGQGTRLTVV.

The rearrangement links TRBV29-1 to TRBJ1-2, with 7 bases lining up with TRBD1. The CDR3 is 13 residues long. V shed 4 bases, J shed 8 bases, and the junction held 10 bases outside the gene matches. CDR1 is SQVTM, CDR2 ANQGSEA, per germline. The CDR3 DNA reads as TGCAGCGTTGTGGCAGGGGGAACTATAGGCTACACCTTC. This encodes CSVVAGGTIGYTF.

This clone was observed a handful of times. The J gene is TRBJ2-5, the V gene TRBV18; a possible D gene is TRBD2 (7 bases). With 1 base removed from V and 4 bases from J, the gap between germline ends came to 16 bases. Germline assignment: CDR1 KGHSH and CDR2 LQKENI. CDR3 length equals 16 residues. CDR3 sequence reads: CASSPLPGGLGETQYF. Here the CDR3 DNA reads TGTGCCAGCTCACCACTTCCGGGGGGCTTGGGAGAGACCCAGTACTTC.

V and J are TRBV7-9 and TRBJ2-5, with D unresolved. V was clipped by 5 bases and J by 0 bases, with 7 bases between them. This CDR3 has 13 amino acids. CDR1 is SEHNR, CDR2 FQNEAQ, per germline (reference sequence). CDR3 bases: TGTGCCAGCAGCCCCCGGGACCAAGAGACCCAGTACTTC. Translated, it gives CASSPRDQETQYF.

In this sample, this clone turned up once. The chain couples TRBV25-1 to TRBJ1-2; 10 nucleotides line up with TRBD1. The germline CDR1 and CDR2 sequences are MGHDK and SYGVNS. The length of the CDR3 is 16 residues. V lost 6 bases and J lost 0; bases outside the gene matches: 7. The DNA of the CDR3 is TGTGCCAGCAGAAGACAGGGGGCCCCTCCTAACTATGGCTACACCTTC. Amino acid sequence: CASRRQGAPPNYGYTF.

CDR3 DNA: TGCAGCGGCAGGACAGGCTCCTACGAGCAGTACTTC. This codes for CSGRTGSYEQYF. The rearrangement links TRBV29-1 to TRBJ2-7; 7 nucleotides match TRBD1. Trimming cost V 7 bases and J 0 bases; bases outside gene matches: 3. Germline CDR1 is SQVTM and CDR2 is ANQGSEA. The CDR3 is 12 amino acids.

V and J are TRBV28 and TRBJ1-1; D is unclear. This CDR3 has 14 residues. From germline, CDR1 is MDHEN and CDR2 SYDVKM. With 2 bases removed from V and 4 bases from J, the gap between germline ends came to 11 bases. The CDR3 is CASSLTPGLTEAFF. In DNA, the CDR3 is TGTGCCAGCAGTTTAACCCCCGGTCTCACTGAAGCTTTCTTT. The entire variable domain, with the rest obtained from reference TRBV28 and TRBJ1-1, is as follows: DVKVTQSSRYLVKRTGEKVFLECVQDMDHENMFWYRQDPGLGLRLIYFSYDVKMKEKGDIPEGYSVSREKKERFSLILESASTNQTSMYLCASSLTPGLTEAFFGQGTRLTVV.

The chain employs TRBV5-1 and TRBJ2-7; 10 bases agree with TRBD2. Germline CDR1 SGHRS, CDR2 YFSETQ. The CDR3 loop spans 16 amino acids. Trimming at V came to 4 bases and at J to 4 bases, leaving 11 bases not matched to a gene. CDR3 sequence (DNA): TGCGCCAGCAGCCGAGGGGAGCGGGAGGGCCAGTACGAGCAGTACTTC. This encodes CASSRGEREGQYEQYF.

The chain is built from TRBV9 and TRBJ2-3; D is perhaps TRBD1 (6 bases). The CDR3 is made up of 17 amino acids. The germline CDR1 and CDR2 sequences are SGDLS and YYNGEE. V dropped 1 base and J dropped 4 bases, with 19 bases sitting between them. This chain's CDR3 is CASSVSTTQGGADTQYF. For the CDR3, the DNA is TGTGCCAGCAGCGTATCTACCACACAGGGTGGGGCAGATACGCAGTATTTT.

This clone was seen just once. The chain carries TRBV9 and TRBJ2-3; D is unclear. CDR3 size: 16 residues. Germline lookup yields CDR1 SGDLS and CDR2 YYNGEE. V was clipped by 0 bases and J by 2 bases, with 13 bases between them. The CDR3 DNA reads as TGTGCCAGCAGCGTAGGCGATCGAGGAGACACAGATACGCAGTATTTT. This translates into CASSVGDRGDTDTQYF.

J is TRBJ1-1 and V is TRBV5-4; possibly TRBD1 for D (5 bases). The CDR3 has 14 residues. V dropped 0 bases and J dropped 4 bases, with 10 bases sitting between them. Germline CDR1 is SGHNT and CDR2 is YYREEE (reference sequence). The DNA for the CDR3 is TGTGCCAGCAGCTTGGCGGGGGAAGGCACTGAAGCTTTCTTT. Amino acid sequence: CASSLAGEGTEAFF.

The rearrangement joins TRBV30 to TRBJ2-3; TRBD2 matches 7 bases. V lost 0 bases to trimming and J lost 2 bases; unmatched junction nucleotides: 8. The CDR3 is 16 amino acids. The germline V gene encodes CDR1 GTSNPN and CDR2 SVGIG (reference sequence). The CDR3 bases are TGTGCCTGGAGTGTACTACCAGCGGGGTCCACAGATACGCAGTATTTT. Translation: CAWSVLPAGSTDTQYF.

The gene calls are TRBV6-5 and TRBJ1-5, with 10 positions matching TRBD1. Germline V gene sequence: CDR1 MNHEY, CDR2 SVGAGI. V shed 4 bases, J shed 4 bases, and the junction held 7 bases outside the gene matches. CDR3 size: 16 residues. The CDR3, as DNA: TGTGCCAGCAGTTCCCGGGGGACAGGGGTGAATCAGCCCCAGCATTTT. Amino acid sequence: CASSSRGTGVNQPQHF.